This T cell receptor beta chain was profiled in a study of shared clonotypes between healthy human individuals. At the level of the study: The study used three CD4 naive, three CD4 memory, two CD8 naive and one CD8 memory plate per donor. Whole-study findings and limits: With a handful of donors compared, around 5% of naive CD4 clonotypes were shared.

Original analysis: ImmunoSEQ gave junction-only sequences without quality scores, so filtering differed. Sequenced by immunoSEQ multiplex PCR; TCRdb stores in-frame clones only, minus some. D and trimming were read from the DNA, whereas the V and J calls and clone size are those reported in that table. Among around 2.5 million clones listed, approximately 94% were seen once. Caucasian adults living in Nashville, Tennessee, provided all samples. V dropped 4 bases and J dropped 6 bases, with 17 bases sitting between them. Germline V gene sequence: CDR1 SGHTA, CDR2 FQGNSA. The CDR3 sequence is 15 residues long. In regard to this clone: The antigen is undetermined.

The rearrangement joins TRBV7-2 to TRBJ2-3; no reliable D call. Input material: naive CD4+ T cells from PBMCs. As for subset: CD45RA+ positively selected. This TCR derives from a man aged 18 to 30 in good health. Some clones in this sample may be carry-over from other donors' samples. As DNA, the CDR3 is TGTGCCAGCAGCTCCGGACGGACCCGCGCGGATACGCAGTATTTT. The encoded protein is CASSSGRTRADTQYF.